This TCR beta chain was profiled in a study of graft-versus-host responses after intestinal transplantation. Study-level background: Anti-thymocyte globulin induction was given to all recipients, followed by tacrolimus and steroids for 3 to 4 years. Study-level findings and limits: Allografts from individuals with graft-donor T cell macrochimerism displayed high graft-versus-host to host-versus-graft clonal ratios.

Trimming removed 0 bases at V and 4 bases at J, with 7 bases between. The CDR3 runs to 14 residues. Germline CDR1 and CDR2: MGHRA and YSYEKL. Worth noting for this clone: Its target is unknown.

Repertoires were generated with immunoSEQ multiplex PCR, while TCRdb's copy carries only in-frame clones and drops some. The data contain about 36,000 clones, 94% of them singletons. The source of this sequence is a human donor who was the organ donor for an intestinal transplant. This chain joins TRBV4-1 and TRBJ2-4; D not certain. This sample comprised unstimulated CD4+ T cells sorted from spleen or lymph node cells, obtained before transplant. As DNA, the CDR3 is TGCGCCAGCAGCCAAGATGGCACTAAAAACATTCAGTACTTC. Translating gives CASSQDGTKNIQYF.